The 29 T cell receptor beta chains presented below share a single source sample, sequenced in a study of blood T cell repertoires in COVID-19. Sequenced by immunoSEQ multiplex PCR; TCRdb stores in-frame clones only, minus some. The sample gives 50,000 to 75,000 clones, around 92% of which show up once; 6.5% to 9.5% is in the top ten. Material for sequencing was peripheral blood. The origin of the receptors is a human donor in a cohort sampled during active COVID-19.

This clone was found a few times. At one end, the junction sequence differs from germline, possibly due to a read error. The V gene is TRBV7-7, the J gene TRBJ2-2, with TRBD1 identical over 9 bases. The length of the CDR3 is 18 residues. Germline V gene sequence: CDR1 SSHAT, CDR2 FNYEAQ (reference sequence). The CDR3 loop is CASSPTLRGQGDTGELFF. CDR3 nucleotide sequence: TGTGCTAGCAGTCCTACTCTAAGGGGACAGGGAGACACCGGGGAGCTGTTTTTT.

This chain joins TRBV7-9 and TRBJ2-2, with D perhaps matching TRBD1 (5 bases). The germline CDR1 and CDR2 sequences are SEHNR and FQNEAQ (reference sequence). The CDR3 sequence is 17 residues long. V dropped 4 bases and J dropped 4 bases, with 19 bases sitting between them. The CDR3 sequence is CASSSSSGRVATGELFF. Written as DNA, the CDR3 is TGTGCCAGCAGCTCCAGTTCGGGCAGGGTGGCCACCGGGGAGCTGTTTTTT.

V usage is TRBV7-2 and J usage is TRBJ2-1; TRBD2 matches at 15 bases. Germline lookup yields CDR1 SGHTA and CDR2 FQGNSA. V lost 10 bases, J lost 4 bases, and 14 bases stayed unmatched. This CDR3 is 18 amino acids long. The CDR3 region has the DNA TGTGCCATCCCTCTTCGGACTAGCGGGAGGGCCGAATACAATGAGCAGTTCTTC. Its translation: CAIPLRTSGRAEYNEQFF.

In its sample, this clone was seen once. The J gene is TRBJ2-1, the V gene TRBV24-1; 7 bases agree with TRBD1. The CDR3 runs 15 residues. V shed 1 base and J 3 bases; nucleotides not matched to a gene: 2. Germline CDR1 reads KGHDR; CDR2 reads SFDVKD. DNA for the CDR3: TGTGCCACCAGTGATTTCACAGGGGTCTACAATGAGCAGTTCTTC. It specifies CATSDFTGVYNEQFF.

The V call is TRBV12-5, the J call TRBJ2-2; no clear D. V lost 2 bases, J lost 6 bases, and 16 bases lay in between. The CDR3 consists of 16 residues. CDR1 and CDR2 from the germline V gene are LGHNT and FRNRAP. CDR3 in amino acids: CASGLSGRSRAGELFF. CDR3 in DNA: TGTGCTAGTGGTTTGTCCGGCAGGTCTCGTGCCGGGGAGCTGTTTTTT.

This chain joins TRBV7-9 and TRBJ2-1; 7 positions agree with TRBD1. With V trimmed by 5 bases and J by 7 bases, 11 bases remained unmatched. The germline gives CDR1 SEHNR, CDR2 FQNEAQ (reference sequence). This CDR3 is 15 amino acids long. The CDR3 region has the DNA TGTGCCAGCAGCCCCACTAACAGGGGCACGAATGAGCAGTTCTTC. This gives the protein CASSPTNRGTNEQFF.

The rearrangement joins TRBV18 to TRBJ1-2, with 7 bases lining up with TRBD1. V was clipped by 4 bases and J by 2 bases; unmatched bases: 16. CDR3 size: 18 residues. Per germline, CDR1 KGHSH and CDR2 LQKENI. CDR3 in amino acids: CASSQAENRGFSNYGYTF. The CDR3 bases are TGTGCCAGCTCACAGGCGGAGAACAGGGGCTTTTCCAACTATGGCTACACCTTC.

V gene TRBV10-1 combines with J gene TRBJ2-1; 9 bases are a match to TRBD2. V lost 3 bases and J lost 8; bases outside the gene matches: 8. The CDR3 extends over 15 amino acids. CDR1 WNHNN and CDR2 SYGVQD come from the germline V gene (reference sequence). In DNA, the CDR3 is TGCGCCAGCAGTGAAGGCGGGAGGGCCATCGATGAGCAGTTCTTC. This gives the protein CASSEGGRAIDEQFF.

This clone has more than one count but fewer than ten. One end of the junction fails to match germline, which may point to a read error. This sequence joins TRBV7-7 and TRBJ2-1; 11 bases are shared with TRBD2. Germline CDR1 and CDR2: SSHAT and FNYEAQ (reference sequence). CDR3 length: 16 amino acids. CDR3 in amino acids: CASSPGLAGSYNEQFF. The CDR3 coding sequence is TGTGCTAGCAGCCCAGGACTAGCGGGCTCCTACAATGAGCAGTTCTTC.

This chain links TRBV28 with TRBJ1-2, with a weak D call TRBD1 (5 bases). This CDR3 comprises 15 residues. Trimming left V 6 bases short and J 3 bases short, with 17 bases between. Germline CDR1 reads MDHEN; CDR2 reads SYDVKM. CDR3 amino acids: CASRETAGIDYGYTF. The CDR3 bases are TGTGCCAGCAGGGAAACCGCAGGGATCGACTATGGCTACACCTTC.

The V call is TRBV9, the J call TRBJ2-7, with D possibly TRBD2 on 6 matching bases. The ends were cut back, 3 bases at V and 1 base at J, with 14 bases in the middle. Germline V CDR1 and CDR2: SGDLS, YYNGEE. This CDR3 has 15 residues. CDR3 bases: TGTGCCAGCAGCGGAAAGACGGGGACTTCCTACGAGCAGTACTTC. It yields the protein CASSGKTGTSYEQYF.

Here the CDR3 DNA reads TGCGCCAGCAGCGATACCGGGACAGGGGCCTACGAGCAGTACTTC. Translation: CASSDTGTGAYEQYF. J is TRBJ2-7 and V is TRBV5-1; 10 bases agree with TRBD1. V dropped 4 bases and J dropped 2; count of bases not matched to a gene: 6. CDR3 size: 15 residues. Germline V lookup: CDR1 SGHRS, CDR2 YFSETQ. The full variable domain, with the rest looked up from reference TRBV5-1 and TRBJ2-7, is KAGVTQTPRYLIKTRGQQVTLSCSPISGHRSVSWYQQTPGQGLQFLFEYFSETQRNKGNFPGRFSGRQFSNSRSEMNVSTLELGDSALYLCASSDTGTGAYEQYFGPGTRLTVT.

The CDR3 region is CASSYSSGQLNTEAFF. The CDR3 bases are TGTGCCAGCAGTTACTCCTCGGGACAGCTGAACACTGAAGCTTTCTTT. The J gene is TRBJ1-1, the V gene TRBV6-5; 7 nucleotides align to TRBD1. This CDR3 has 16 amino acids. Trimming at V came to 0 bases and at J to 0 bases, leaving 4 bases not matched to a gene. CDR1 and CDR2 from the germline V gene are MNHEY and SVGAGI.

This chain joins TRBV6-1 and TRBJ2-7; 7 bases match TRBD2. Looked up from germline, CDR1 is MNHNS and CDR2 is SASEGT. The length of the CDR3 is 14 residues. V lost 3 bases, J lost 4 bases, and 6 bases stayed unmatched. Here the CDR3 DNA reads TGTGCCAGCAGTGAGCCGCGGGGGATTTACGAGCAGTACTTC. Its translation: CASSEPRGIYEQYF.

The rearrangement uses TRBV5-6 and TRBJ2-2, with 7 bases fitting TRBD1. Trimming took 2 bases from V and 0 from J; bases not matched to a gene: 4. This CDR3 is built from 16 residues. CDR1 is SGHDT and CDR2 is YYEEEE in the germline V gene. The CDR3 DNA reads as TGTGCCAGCAGCTTCCGACAGGGAGCGAACACCGGGGAGCTGTTTTTT. This translates into CASSFRQGANTGELFF.

This CDR3 reads CSAQQGTNTGELFF. In DNA form, the CDR3 reads TGCAGCGCTCAACAGGGGACGAACACCGGGGAGCTGTTTTTT. V is TRBV29-1 and J is TRBJ2-2, with 7 positions matching TRBD1. From germline, CDR1 is SQVTM and CDR2 ANQGSEA. This CDR3 is 14 amino acids long. V was pared by 7 bases and J by 0 bases, with 5 bases of the junction left unmatched.

The chain is built from TRBV20-1 and TRBJ1-4; a weak D match, TRBD1 (6 bases). Deletions cut 3 bases from V and 8 bases from J, with 13 bases between. The CDR3 runs to 13 residues. CDR1 and CDR2 from the germline V gene are DFQATT and SNEGSKA (reference sequence). The CDR3 loop reads CSASRGGGEKLFF. For the CDR3, the DNA is TGCAGTGCTAGTCGTGGGGGCGGCGAAAAACTGTTTTTT.

V usage is TRBV30 and J usage is TRBJ2-1; TRBD2 matches 13 bases. Trimming removed 3 bases from V and 6 bases from J; junction bases left unmatched: 8. Germline V lookup: CDR1 GTSNPN, CDR2 SVGIG (reference sequence). This CDR3 comprises 16 residues. CDR3 loop: CAWREPGLAGSNEQFF. CDR3 coding DNA: TGTGCCTGGAGAGAGCCGGGACTAGCGGGATCCAATGAGCAGTTCTTC. The variable domain in full, completed from reference TRBV30 and TRBJ2-1, reads SQTIHQWPATLVQPVGSPLSLECTVEGTSNPNLYWYRQAAGRGLQLLFYSVGIGQISSEVPQNLSASRPQDRQFILSSKKLLLSDSGFYLCAWREPGLAGSNEQFFGPGTRLTVL.

The chain employs TRBV7-2 and TRBJ1-1, with 8 nucleotides matching TRBD1. Germline V gene lookup returns CDR1 SGHTA and CDR2 FQGNSA. This CDR3 has 15 residues. V shed 1 base and J 3 bases; nucleotides not matched to a gene: 4. This chain's CDR3 is CASSLDRGADTEAFF. Written as DNA, the CDR3 is TGTGCCAGCAGCTTAGACAGGGGGGCTGACACTGAAGCTTTCTTT.

The chain joins TRBV5-6 to TRBJ1-2; TRBD1 matches 11 bases. Trimming at V came to 3 bases and at J to 8 bases, leaving 6 bases not matched to a gene. Germline loops: CDR1 SGHDT, CDR2 YYEEEE. This CDR3 region has 14 residues. The CDR3 reads CASSSGTGGLGYTF. DNA for the CDR3: TGTGCCAGCAGCTCCGGGACAGGGGGTTTAGGCTACACCTTC.

The genes are TRBV9 and TRBJ1-5; D gene uncertain. CDR1 and CDR2 (germline): SGDLS, YYNGEE. This CDR3 has 17 residues. V lost 1 base to trimming and J lost 5 bases, with 19 bases between them. Here the CDR3 reads CASSVSWAHPLHQPQHF. As DNA, the CDR3 is TGTGCCAGCAGCGTAAGTTGGGCTCATCCATTGCATCAGCCCCAGCATTTT.

The chain employs TRBV10-1 and TRBJ2-6, with 12 bases matching TRBD1. The CDR3 has 16 amino acids. Germline CDR1 and CDR2: WNHNN and SYGVQD (reference sequence). V lost 6 bases and J lost 2; bases outside the gene matches: 2. The CDR3, as DNA: TGCGCCAGCAGGGGACAGGGGGCGACTGGGGCCAACGTCCTGACTTTC. Protein sequence: CASRGQGATGANVLTF.

V is TRBV7-2 and J is TRBJ2-5, with 13 bases aligning to TRBD2. The germline V gene has CDR1 SGHTA and CDR2 FQGNSA. The J segment lost 4 bases and the V segment lost 3 bases, leaving 2 bases of the junction unmatched. The CDR3 loop spans 15 amino acids. This CDR3 is CASSLGLAGRETQYF. Written as DNA, the CDR3 is TGTGCCAGCAGCTTGGGACTAGCGGGGCGAGAGACCCAGTACTTC.

The chain is built from TRBV19 and TRBJ2-2; 10 bases fit TRBD1. The CDR3 sequence is 14 residues long. The germline V gene has CDR1 LNHDA and CDR2 SQIVND (reference sequence). Germline trimming cut 7 bases from V and 6 bases from J; bases unmatched to any gene: 5. The CDR3 loop reads CASIGTGEAGELFF. The CDR3 nucleotides are TGTGCCAGTATCGGGACAGGGGAGGCCGGGGAGCTGTTTTTT. The variable domain in full, with the rest retrieved from reference TRBV19 and TRBJ2-2, is DGGITQSPKYLFRKEGQNVTLSCEQNLNHDAMYWYRQDPGQGLRLIYYSQIVNDFQKGDIAEGYSVSREKKESFPLTVTSAQKNPTAFYLCASIGTGEAGELFFGEGSRLTVL.

A single count supports this clone. The chain combines TRBV2 with TRBJ1-6; 7 positions agree with TRBD1. J was trimmed by 0 bases and V by 8 bases; bases with no gene match: 7. This CDR3 region has 16 residues. Germline-derived CDR1 and CDR2 are SNHLY and FYNNEI. The CDR3 here is CASAARGSSYNSPLHF. The CDR3, as DNA: TGTGCCAGCGCCGCCAGGGGGAGCTCCTATAATTCACCCCTCCACTTT.

The chain uses TRBV20-1 and TRBJ2-5; D is perhaps TRBD2 (5 bases). CDR3 size: 11 residues. Germline V gene lookup returns CDR1 DFQATT and CDR2 SNEGSKA (reference sequence). Between the trimmed V and J ends, which lost 3 bases and 5 bases, there was a span of 7 bases. The CDR3 here is CSARGGETQYF. The DNA for the CDR3 is TGCAGTGCTAGGGGCGGGGAGACCCAGTACTTC.

The gene calls are TRBV18 and TRBJ2-3, with D perhaps matching TRBD1 (5 bases). Trimming left V 5 bases short and J 1 base short, with 13 bases between. The length of the CDR3 is 15 residues. CDR1 KGHSH and CDR2 LQKENI come from the germline V gene. CDR3 coding DNA: TGTGCCAGCTCAGTTTTACAGGCACGCACAGATACGCAGTATTTT. Translating it yields CASSVLQARTDTQYF.

The chain carries TRBV7-9 and TRBJ2-7; 7 bases are a match to TRBD2. Trimming cost V 5 bases and J 3 bases; bases outside gene matches: 13. The CDR3 length is 16 residues. Germline V gene data show CDR1 as SEHNR and CDR2 as FQNEAQ (reference sequence). The CDR3 loop is CASSPLLVGGFYEQYF. The DNA for the CDR3 is TGTGCCAGCAGCCCGCTCCTGGTGGGGGGGTTCTACGAGCAGTACTTC.

The gene calls are TRBV19 and TRBJ1-2; the D is unclear. The CDR3 length is 12 residues. The V gene lost 5 bases and the J gene lost 4 bases, with 8 bases spanning the gap. Germline V gene data show CDR1 as LNHDA and CDR2 as SQIVND (reference sequence). For the CDR3, the DNA is TGTGCCAGTAGTGAGTCAGGCTATGGCTACACCTTC. Its translation: CASSESGYGYTF.